This TCR beta chain appears in the sequencing data of a study of blood T cell repertoires in COVID-19. Per germline, CDR1 SGHKS and CDR2 YYEKEE (reference sequence). The CDR3 spans 15 residues. After removal of 4 bases from V and 0 bases from J, the junction contained 5 bases not matched to a gene. In the authors' methods: Amplification of reference gene primers provided the estimated nucleated cell counts. Only in-frame clones appear in the TCRdb table, and some are missing; sequencing was by immunoSEQ multiplex PCR. V, J and clone size are those of that table, while D and trimming were read from the DNA. This table holds around 80,000 clones, over 75% found once.

The sequence came from a human donor in a cohort sampled during active COVID-19. The specimen sequenced was peripheral blood. The chain couples TRBV5-5 to TRBJ1-1; TRBD1 aligns across 8 bases. CDR3 protein: CASSARQGMNTEAFF. In DNA form, the CDR3 reads TGTGCCAGCAGCGCACGACAGGGGATGAACACTGAAGCTTTCTTT. Full variable domain (remainder filled in from reference TRBV5-5 and TRBJ1-1): DAGVTQSPTHLIKTRGQQVTLRCSPISGHKSVSWYQQVLGQGPQFIFQYYEKEERGRGNFPDRFSARQFPNYSSELNVNALLLGDSALYLCASSARQGMNTEAFFGQGTRLTVV.